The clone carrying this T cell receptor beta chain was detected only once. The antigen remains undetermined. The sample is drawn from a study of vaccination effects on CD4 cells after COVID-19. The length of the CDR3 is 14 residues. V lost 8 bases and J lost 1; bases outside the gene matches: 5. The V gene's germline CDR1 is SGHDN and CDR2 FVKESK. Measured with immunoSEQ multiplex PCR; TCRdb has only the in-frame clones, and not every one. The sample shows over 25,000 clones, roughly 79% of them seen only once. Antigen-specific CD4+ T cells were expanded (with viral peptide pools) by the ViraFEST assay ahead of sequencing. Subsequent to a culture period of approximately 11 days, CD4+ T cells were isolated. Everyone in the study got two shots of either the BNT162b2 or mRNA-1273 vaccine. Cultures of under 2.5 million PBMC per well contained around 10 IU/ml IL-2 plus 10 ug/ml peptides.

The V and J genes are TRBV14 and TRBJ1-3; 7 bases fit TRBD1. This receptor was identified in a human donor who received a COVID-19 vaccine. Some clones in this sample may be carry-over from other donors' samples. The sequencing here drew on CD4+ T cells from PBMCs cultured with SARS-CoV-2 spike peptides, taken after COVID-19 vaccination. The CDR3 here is CASHRTGSGNTIYF. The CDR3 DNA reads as TGTGCCAGCCATCGGACAGGATCTGGAAACACCATATATTTT. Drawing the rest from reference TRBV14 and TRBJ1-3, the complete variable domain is EAGVTQFPSHSVIEKGQTVTLRCDPISGHDNLYWYRRVMGKEIKFLLHFVKESKQDESGMPNNRFLAERTGGTYSTLKVQPAELEDSGVYFCASHRTGSGNTIYFGEGSWLTVV.